What follows are 27 T cell receptor beta chains derived from one specimen sequenced in a study of blood T cell repertoires in COVID-19. TCRdb keeps only in-frame clones here, not all; method: immunoSEQ multiplex PCR. The sample consists of tens of thousands of clones, about 86% of them appearing once. Material: peripheral blood. The receptors originated from a human donor in a cohort sampled during active COVID-19.

J is TRBJ2-4 and V is TRBV5-6; D uncertain. CDR1 and CDR2 from the germline V gene are SGHDT and YYEEEE. V was shortened by 4 bases and J by 0 bases, with 11 bases between the two germline ends. The CDR3 length is 15 residues. The CDR3 DNA follows: TGTGCCAGCAGCCGTACAGTGCTAGCCAAAAACATTCAGTACTTC. Protein sequence: CASSRTVLAKNIQYF.

The table lists this clone with a few counts. V gene TRBV5-4 combines with J gene TRBJ2-1; 9 nucleotides match TRBD2. The germline CDR1 and CDR2 sequences are SGHNT and YYREEE (reference sequence). The CDR3 is 15 amino acids. V dropped 2 bases and J dropped 7; count of bases not matched to a gene: 7. CDR3 sequence: CASSFGAGGINEQFF. CDR3 DNA sequence: TGTGCCAGCAGCTTCGGCGCGGGGGGGATTAATGAGCAGTTCTTC.

This chain links TRBV28 with TRBJ1-4; D remains unclear. CDR1 and CDR2 (germline): MDHEN, SYDVKM. Trimming stripped 5 bases from V and 3 bases from J, with 13 bases between. The CDR3 extends over 15 amino acids. The CDR3 is CASSRNDNSNEKLFF. The CDR3 DNA reads as TGTGCCAGCAGTCGGAATGACAACTCTAATGAAAAACTGTTTTTT.

In nucleotides, the CDR3 is TGTGCCAGCAGCTTGCCGGGACTAGCGGGAGGGATTAGCTCCTACGAGCAGTACTTC. Residues: CASSLPGLAGGISSYEQYF. This chain joins TRBV11-2 and TRBJ2-7; TRBD2 matches at 16 bases. The CDR3 has 19 amino acids. J lost 0 bases, V lost 3 bases, and 8 bases had no gene match. Germline lookup yields CDR1 SGHAT and CDR2 FQNNGV.

This chain uses TRBV27 with TRBJ1-5, with D possibly matching TRBD1 (5 bases). CDR1 and CDR2 from the germline V gene are MNHEY and SMNVEV (reference sequence). V lost 7 bases, J lost 0 bases, and 16 bases lay in between. The CDR3 spans 16 residues. In DNA form, the CDR3 reads TGTGCCAGCAAAGGGCGGGGCGTTAATAGCAATCAGCCCCAGCATTTT. Its translation: CASKGRGVNSNQPQHF.

This chain uses TRBV11-2 with TRBJ1-6, with D possibly being TRBD1 (5 bases). The ends were cut back, 1 base at V and 7 bases at J, with 23 bases in the middle. CDR1 SGHAT and CDR2 FQNNGV come from the germline V gene. This CDR3 contains 19 residues. The CDR3 DNA reads as TGTGCCAGCAGCTTAGCTATCCAGGGTTCTTGGTCGACCAATTCACCCCTCCACTTT. This translates into CASSLAIQGSWSTNSPLHF.

The V and J genes are TRBV7-2 and TRBJ2-7; D unclear. Deletions cut 2 bases from V and 3 bases from J, with 2 bases between. Germline V CDR1 and CDR2: SGHTA, FQGNSA. The length of the CDR3 is 11 residues. The CDR3 region is CASSLYYEQYF. CDR3 nucleotides: TGTGCCAGCAGCTTATACTACGAGCAGTACTTC.

The CDR3 DNA reads as TGTGCCAGCAGCCCTTCGGGCTACGAGCAGTACTTC. This gives the protein CASSPSGYEQYF. The chain recombines TRBV7-9 with TRBJ2-7; D not resolved. Looked up from germline, CDR1 is SEHNR and CDR2 is FQNEAQ (reference sequence). V lost 5 bases and J lost 3, with 8 bases in between. The CDR3 is 12 residues long.

V gene TRBV5-4 combines with J gene TRBJ2-3; D perhaps matches TRBD2 (5 bases). Germline CDR1 and CDR2: SGHNT and YYREEE (reference sequence). The CDR3 sequence is 15 residues long. The germline V and J ends were trimmed by 0 bases and 3 bases, with 11 bases remaining between them. This CDR3 reads CASSLAGPGTDTQYF. CDR3 DNA: TGTGCCAGCAGCTTGGCCGGCCCGGGGACAGATACGCAGTATTTT.

This clone was found a few times. This chain links TRBV10-1 with TRBJ1-5, with 9 bases fitting TRBD1. With V trimmed by 5 bases and J by 5 bases, 7 bases remained unmatched. Germline CDR1 WNHNN, CDR2 SYGVQD (reference sequence). The CDR3 is 15 residues long. CDR3: CASSWDRVIDQPQHF. Written as DNA, the CDR3 is TGCGCCAGCAGTTGGGACAGGGTTATTGATCAGCCCCAGCATTTT.

This clone showed up just once. This chain connects TRBV7-2 to TRBJ1-1; perhaps TRBD1 as D (5 bases). There are 16 residues in the CDR3. V lost 1 base and J lost 5, with 17 bases in between. Germline V gene lookup returns CDR1 SGHTA and CDR2 FQGNSA. CDR3 coding DNA: TGTGCCAGCAGCTTAGGGGGCGGGGACCCGAGGACTGAAGCTTTCTTT. This translates into CASSLGGGDPRTEAFF.

The chain carries TRBV7-8 and TRBJ1-2; TRBD1 might be the D (6 bases). The CDR3 spans 15 residues. Germline V gene lookup returns CDR1 SGHVS and CDR2 FQNEAQ. Trimming pared 3 bases from V and 2 bases from J, leaving 13 bases between. The DNA for the CDR3 is TGTGCCAGCAGCTTCAACCCGGACAGAAACTATGGCTACACCTTC. Translation: CASSFNPDRNYGYTF.

This chain connects TRBV5-4 to TRBJ1-6, with TRBD1 as a possible D gene (6 bases). The CDR3 extends over 16 amino acids. Looked up from germline, CDR1 is SGHNT and CDR2 is YYREEE (reference sequence). Trimming left V 4 bases short and J 1 base short, with 12 bases between. CDR3 sequence: CASSPVGASYNSPLHF. CDR3 DNA sequence: TGTGCCAGCAGCCCGGTGGGGGCGTCCTATAATTCACCCCTCCACTTT. The whole variable domain, filled in from reference TRBV5-4 and TRBJ1-6, reads ETGVTQSPTHLIKTRGQQVTLRCSSQSGHNTVSWYQQALGQGPQFIFQYYREEENGRGNFPPRFSGLQFPNYSSELNVNALELDDSALYLCASSPVGASYNSPLHFGNGTRLTVT.

This clone was detected once. The rearrangement uses TRBV27 and TRBJ2-3, with a possible D match to TRBD1 (7 bases). The CDR3 spans 17 residues. Trimming pared 2 bases from V and 0 bases from J, leaving 15 bases between. Per the germline V gene, CDR1 is MNHEY and CDR2 is SMNVEV (reference sequence). CDR3 nucleotides: TGTGCCAGCAGTTTAGGCTACAGGGGAGGAAGCACAGATACGCAGTATTTT. This gives the protein CASSLGYRGGSTDTQYF.

The rearrangement joins TRBV3-1 (or the pseudogene TRBV3-2) to TRBJ1-3, with 8 bases identical to TRBD1. In germline, CDR1 is LGHDT, CDR2 YNNKEL (reference sequence). There are 17 residues in the CDR3. The J segment lost 5 bases and the V segment lost 6 bases, leaving 15 bases of the junction unmatched. CDR3 amino acids: CASSIFLRTGQRNTIYF. As DNA, the CDR3 is TGTGCCAGCAGTATATTCCTTAGGACAGGGCAAAGAAACACCATATATTTT.

The V and J genes are TRBV27 and TRBJ1-5; TRBD1 is a possible D gene (6 bases). The CDR3 totals 14 residues. Germline assignment: CDR1 MNHEY and CDR2 SMNVEV (reference sequence). V lost 6 bases and J 5 bases, leaving 14 bases between the germline ends. The CDR3 spells CASSYGGRYQPQHF. The CDR3 bases are TGTGCCAGCAGCTACGGGGGGCGATATCAGCCCCAGCATTTT.

V and J are TRBV7-2 and TRBJ2-5; 11 nucleotides agree with TRBD2. From germline, CDR1 is SGHTA and CDR2 FQGNSA. Trimming cost V 1 base and J 2 bases; bases outside gene matches: 9. The CDR3 runs 18 residues. The CDR3 sequence: CASSLGLVVAGGQETQYF. The CDR3 DNA follows: TGTGCCAGCAGCTTAGGTCTGGTGGTAGCGGGAGGGCAAGAGACCCAGTACTTC.

The chain employs TRBV18 and TRBJ1-4; no clear D gene. CDR1 and CDR2 (germline): KGHSH, LQKENI. The V gene lost 3 bases and the J gene lost 8 bases, with 10 bases spanning the gap. The CDR3 has 13 residues. CDR3 residues: CASSPGRGEKLFF. The CDR3 DNA follows: TGTGCCAGCTCACCGGGGAGAGGAGAAAAACTGTTTTTT.

The genes are TRBV19 and TRBJ2-3; no reliable D call. The CDR3 covers 16 residues. Looked up from germline, CDR1 is LNHDA and CDR2 is SQIVND (reference sequence). Trimming removed 6 bases at V and 0 bases at J, with 16 bases between. The CDR3 DNA follows: TGTGCCAGTAGAGCCCATAGCTTATCCAGCACAGATACGCAGTATTTT. This gives the protein CASRAHSLSSTDTQYF. Filled out from reference TRBV19 and TRBJ2-3, the complete variable domain reads DGGITQSPKYLFRKEGQNVTLSCEQNLNHDAMYWYRQDPGQGLRLIYYSQIVNDFQKGDIAEGYSVSREKKESFPLTVTSAQKNPTAFYLCASRAHSLSSTDTQYFGPGTRLTVL.

This chain joins TRBV29-1 and TRBJ1-2, with 9 bases aligning to TRBD1. CDR1 and CDR2 (germline): SQVTM, ANQGSEA. The CDR3 loop spans 15 amino acids. Trimming at V came to 7 bases and at J to 2 bases, leaving 11 bases not matched to a gene. In DNA form, the CDR3 reads TGCAGCGCCTGGGGTGGGACAGGGAAAAACTATGGCTACACCTTC. Its protein is CSAWGGTGKNYGYTF.

In this sample, this clone turned up a few times. The chain links TRBV28 to TRBJ1-5; no clear D gene. This CDR3 is 12 amino acids long. Trimming removed 10 bases from V and 9 bases from J, with 16 bases in between. Germline CDR1 reads MDHEN; CDR2 reads SYDVKM. The CDR3 region is CATRVGGLPQHF. In DNA form, the CDR3 reads TGTGCCACCCGGGTAGGTGGGTTGCCCCAGCATTTT.

This CDR3 reads CASSPLTSGGYEQYF. The CDR3 DNA is TGTGCCAGCTCACCTCTCACTAGCGGGGGCTACGAGCAGTACTTC. This sequence joins TRBV18 and TRBJ2-7, with 11 bases identical to TRBD2. The J segment lost 3 bases and the V segment lost 3 bases, leaving 4 bases of the junction unmatched. This CDR3 region has 15 residues. Germline CDR1 KGHSH, CDR2 LQKENI.

The V gene is TRBV7-8, the J gene TRBJ2-1; 12 bases line up with TRBD1. Germline V lookup: CDR1 SGHVS, CDR2 FQNEAQ. This CDR3 comprises 17 residues. Unmatched junction bases numbered 14, after V lost 5 bases and J lost 9 bases. The CDR3 DNA reads TGTGCCAGCAGCCACCGGGGACCGGGACAGGGGGCTCGTGAGCAGTTCTTC. Protein product: CASSHRGPGQGAREQFF.

The chain couples TRBV15 to TRBJ2-6; D is possibly TRBD2 (5 bases). CDR3 size: 16 residues. Germline V gene data show CDR1 as LNHNV and CDR2 as YYDKDF (reference sequence). Trimming removed 2 bases from V and 2 bases from J, with 10 bases in between. The CDR3 reads CATSRQWGAGANVLTF. The CDR3 coding sequence is TGTGCCACCAGCAGACAGTGGGGAGCTGGGGCCAACGTCCTGACTTTC.

This chain links TRBV6-5 with TRBJ2-7; TRBD1 matches 12 bases. Germline V CDR1 and CDR2: MNHEY, SVGAGI. This CDR3 region has 15 residues. J was trimmed by 5 bases and V by 6 bases; bases with no gene match: 8. Here the CDR3 reads CASSLRGQGANEQYF. The CDR3 region has the DNA TGTGCCAGCAGCCTACGGGGACAGGGGGCTAACGAGCAGTACTTC.

This chain connects TRBV19 to TRBJ2-3, with 9 nucleotides matching TRBD1. Germline CDR1 is LNHDA and CDR2 is SQIVND (reference sequence). The CDR3 spans 19 residues. Trimming cost V 10 bases and J 6 bases; bases outside gene matches: 26. In DNA, the CDR3 is TGTGCCACTTCCCTATTGAGCCCGGGACAGGGTGTTATTGGGGATACGCAGTATTTT. As protein: CATSLLSPGQGVIGDTQYF.

The V gene is TRBV6-5, the J gene TRBJ1-5; D is unresolved. The germline V gene has CDR1 MNHEY and CDR2 SVGAGI. V gave up 7 bases and J gave up 1 base, with 14 bases separating them. The CDR3 has 15 amino acids. The CDR3 region is CASNSLSGSNQPQHF. CDR3 DNA: TGTGCCAGCAACTCTCTCTCGGGGAGCAATCAGCCCCAGCATTTT.